Sequencing of this T cell receptor beta chain was carried out in a study of blood T cells in healthy people across ages. Study-wide background: About one barcoded beta molecule per two T cells was captured by template switching. Findings and caveats of the study: Lack of knowledge of donor CMV status possibly confounded expanded clonotype changes. Per million T cells, TCR beta diversity dropped about linearly as age rose.

This clonotype was recorded many times. Its antigen remains unknown. The CDR3 is 14 amino acids. The V segment lost 6 bases and the J segment 7 bases; nucleotides outside the gene matches: 6. The authors ran a second PCR of about 6 to 12 cycles using a sample-barcoded 5' primer and a J-beta primer mix. TCRdb analysed the 5' RACE reads with MiXCR anew, one entry per CDR3 protein. The sample consists of about 1.1 million distinct CDR3 sequences, under 40% of them appearing once. The chain combines TRBV12-3 or TRBV12-4 with TRBJ2-1; 10 bases line up with TRBD2. The sequence was collected from a man aged 18 to 29 in good health. Sequences were obtained from blood. CDR3 loop: CASRTSGDRNEQFF. CDR3 DNA: TGTGCCAGCAGAACTAGCGGGGATAGGAATGAGCAGTTCTTC.